These 25 T cell receptor beta chains were sequenced from one sample in a study. From the reads, TCRdb called clonotypes with MiXCR, one entry per CDR3 protein. The table shows over 4,000 distinct CDR3 sequences, with roughly 10% occurring only once. Source material: CD4+ T cells from peripheral blood. These receptors were collected from a human donor with rheumatoid arthritis.

By frequency in the sample, this clonotype is medium-sized. The CDR3: CAWLGGTWAGMNTEAFF. The CDR3 coding sequence is TGTGCCTGGCTCGGCGGGACCTGGGCGGGGATGAACACTGAAGCTTTCTTT. The V call is TRBV30, the J call TRBJ1-1, with TRBD1 as a possible D gene (5 bases). Trimming took 5 bases from V and 0 from J, leaving 22 bases between them. The germline V gene encodes CDR1 GTSNPN and CDR2 SVGIG (reference sequence). The CDR3 is 17 amino acids.

The genes are TRBV20-1 and TRBJ1-5; D is undetermined. The germline V and J ends were trimmed by 6 bases and 4 bases, with 10 bases remaining between them. This CDR3 is built from 12 residues. Germline V gene data show CDR1 as DFQATT and CDR2 as SNEGSKA (reference sequence). CDR3 sequence (DNA): TGCAGTGCAAGCCAAGGAAATCAGCCCCAGCATTTT. Translation gives CSASQGNQPQHF.

In this sample, this clonotype turned up many times. The chain carries TRBV20-1 and TRBJ1-3, with a tentative D call TRBD1 (6 bases). The germline gives CDR1 DFQATT, CDR2 SNEGSKA (reference sequence). The CDR3 extends over 14 amino acids. Deletions cut 0 bases from V and 4 bases from J, with 10 bases between. The CDR3 DNA sequence: TGCAGTGCTAGAGAAGGAGGGACAGGAAACACCATATATTTT. It codes for CSAREGGTGNTIYF.

The chain couples TRBV7-3 to TRBJ1-1; D is undetermined. V was cut by 4 bases and J by 0 bases, with 6 bases left in between. The germline gives CDR1 SGHTA, CDR2 FQGTGA. This CDR3 is built from 13 residues. The CDR3, as DNA: TGTGCCAGCAGCTCACAGATGAACACTGAAGCTTTCTTT. Protein: CASSSQMNTEAFF. Supplemented by reference TRBV7-3 and TRBJ1-1, the full variable domain reads GAGVSQTPSNKVTEKGKYVELRCDPISGHTALYWYRQSLGQGPEFLIYFQGTGAADDSGLPNDRFFAVRPEGSVSTLKIQRTERGDSAVYLCASSSQMNTEAFFGQGTRLTVV.

This clonotype is medium-sized in the sample. V and J are TRBV20-1 and TRBJ1-6, with TRBD1 as a possible D gene (5 bases). Germline assignment: CDR1 DFQATT and CDR2 SNEGSKA (reference sequence). This CDR3 is built from 16 residues. The V end was cut by 4 bases, the J end by 6 bases, with 19 bases between. The CDR3 loop is CSAINFSRGGNSPLHF. The CDR3 region has the DNA TGCAGTGCTATCAATTTCAGTAGGGGTGGTAATTCACCCCTCCACTTT.

The V and J genes are TRBV19 and TRBJ2-2; D tentatively reads TRBD1 or TRBD2 (5 bases each). The CDR3 is 16 residues long. The V and J ends lost 3 bases and 0 bases respectively, with 11 bases between them. The germline gives CDR1 LNHDA, CDR2 SQIVND (reference sequence). In nucleotides, the CDR3 is TGTGCCAGTAGTATGGGGGTTACCGCGAACACCGGGGAGCTGTTTTTT. Translation: CASSMGVTANTGELFF.

This clonotype came up many times. J is TRBJ2-1 and V is TRBV11-3; 9 nucleotides align to TRBD2. Looked up from germline, CDR1 is SGHNT and CDR2 is YENEEA. The CDR3 runs 15 residues. Trimming at V came to 8 bases and at J to 9 bases, leaving 14 bases not matched to a gene. The CDR3 region is CASSSGTSFFVEQFF. The CDR3 DNA reads TGTGCCAGCTCTTCCGGGACTAGCTTCTTCGTTGAGCAGTTCTTC.

This clonotype came up many times. This sequence joins TRBV20-1 and TRBJ2-3; 12 nucleotides match TRBD2. CDR3 length: 14 residues. Looked up from germline, CDR1 is DFQATT and CDR2 is SNEGSKA (reference sequence). V shed 6 bases, J shed 5 bases, and the junction held 6 bases outside the gene matches. The CDR3 loop reads CSARLAGELDTQYF. The CDR3 region has the DNA TGCAGTGCAAGACTAGCGGGAGAGTTAGATACGCAGTATTTT.

Judged by abundance, this clonotype is medium-sized (0.01 to 0.1%). The V gene is TRBV19, the J gene TRBJ1-6, with 8 bases that match TRBD1. Germline V gene sequence: CDR1 LNHDA, CDR2 SQIVND (reference sequence). The CDR3 has 14 residues. V lost 8 bases and J lost 6; bases outside the gene matches: 6. The CDR3 region is CASAGTGRNSPLHF. The CDR3 DNA sequence: TGTGCCAGTGCCGGGACAGGTCGTAATTCACCCCTCCACTTT. Using reference TRBV19 and TRBJ1-6 for the parts outside the CDR3, the full variable domain is DGGITQSPKYLFRKEGQNVTLSCEQNLNHDAMYWYRQDPGQGLRLIYYSQIVNDFQKGDIAEGYSVSREKKESFPLTVTSAQKNPTAFYLCASAGTGRNSPLHFGNGTRLTVT.

This clonotype was observed many times. V and J are TRBV29-1 and TRBJ2-3, with D hard to call. The CDR3 consists of 15 residues. Germline assignment: CDR1 SQVTM and CDR2 ANQGSEA. Trimming stripped 7 bases from V and 0 bases from J, with 17 bases between. The CDR3 loop is CSAHIGVESTDTQYF. The CDR3 coding sequence is TGCAGCGCCCACATAGGCGTCGAAAGCACAGATACGCAGTATTTT.

This clonotype is labeled medium-sized. The genes are TRBV19 and TRBJ2-7; D is unresolved. The germline CDR1 and CDR2 sequences are LNHDA and SQIVND (reference sequence). This CDR3 comprises 14 residues. V was trimmed by 5 bases and J by 1 base, leaving 12 bases between them. In DNA, the CDR3 is TGTGCCAGTAGTCCTGGGTTGGCGTCCTACGAGCAGTACTTC. Its protein is CASSPGLASYEQYF.

This clonotype is termed medium-sized. The chain couples TRBV29-1 to TRBJ1-2; the match to TRBD1 covers 8 bases. This CDR3 is built from 15 residues. V lost 1 base and J lost 8; bases outside the gene matches: 12. Germline assignment: CDR1 SQVTM and CDR2 ANQGSEA. The CDR3 here is CSVEGLGQGVSGYTF. CDR3 sequence (DNA): TGCAGCGTTGAAGGGTTAGGACAGGGAGTAAGCGGCTACACCTTC.

For this clonotype: Relative to the germline gene, one junction end is altered; a read error may explain this. The gene calls are TRBV19 and TRBJ2-1, with 14 bases matching TRBD2. Germline values: CDR1 LNHDA, CDR2 SQIVND (reference sequence). This CDR3 has 14 residues. CDR3 region: CASSNPGLAGERFF. CDR3 sequence (DNA): TGTGCCAGTTCTAACCCGGGACTAGCGGGAGAGCGGTTCTTC.

This clonotype ranks as medium-sized (0.01 to 0.1%). The chain employs TRBV3-1 and TRBJ1-2, with a possible D match to TRBD1 (6 bases). V lost 1 base, J lost 8 bases, and 11 bases lay in between. The CDR3 is made up of 13 amino acids. The V gene's germline CDR1 is LGHDT and CDR2 YNNKEL (reference sequence). The CDR3 DNA follows: TGTGCCAGCAGCCAAGCGGGGGGCGGCGGCTACACCTTC. Protein: CASSQAGGGGYTF.

This clonotype counts as medium-sized. The chain recombines TRBV5-1 with TRBJ2-1; TRBD1 agrees at 10 bases. Germline V CDR1 and CDR2: SGHRS, YFSETQ. J was trimmed by 6 bases and V by 1 base; bases with no gene match: 4. CDR3 length: 15 residues. This CDR3 reads CASSLYGTGANEQFF. DNA of the CDR3: TGCGCCAGCAGCTTGTACGGGACAGGGGCCAATGAGCAGTTCTTC.

The CDR3 sequence is CASRGTEQFF. CDR3 in DNA: TGTGCCAGCAGAGGGACAGAGCAGTTCTTC. The chain links TRBV12-3 or TRBV12-4 to TRBJ2-1, with D possibly being TRBD1 (6 bases). This CDR3 has 10 amino acids. V was cut by 6 bases and J by 10 bases, with 7 bases left in between.

This clonotype is medium-sized (0.01 to 0.1%) in the sample. The chain is built from TRBV6-2 or TRBV6-3 and TRBJ1-2; D call uncertain. The CDR3 has 12 amino acids. Germline V gives CDR1 MNHEY, CDR2 SVGEGT. The V end was cut by 0 bases, the J end by 8 bases, with 7 bases between. CDR3 sequence (DNA): TGTGCCAGCAGTTACTCGTATCAAGGCTACACCTTC. Its translation is CASSYSYQGYTF.

The J gene is TRBJ2-7, the V gene TRBV18; 7 bases line up with TRBD2. This CDR3 spans 13 amino acids. V dropped 6 bases and J dropped 6; count of bases not matched to a gene: 8. The germline gives CDR1 KGHSH, CDR2 LQKENI. CDR3: CASSPRGVGEQYF. CDR3 coding DNA: TGTGCCAGCTCCCCTCGGGGGGTTGGCGAGCAGTACTTC.

This clonotype is medium-sized (0.01 to 0.1%) by share. The V and J genes are TRBV20-1 and TRBJ2-5, with TRBD2 matching 10 bases. Per the germline V gene, CDR1 is DFQATT and CDR2 is SNEGSKA (reference sequence). The trim removed 4 bases at V and 4 bases at J, leaving 9 bases unmatched. The CDR3 sequence is 15 residues long. The CDR3 here is CSANWGLARGETQYF. The CDR3 region has the DNA TGCAGTGCTAATTGGGGACTAGCGAGGGGAGAGACCCAGTACTTC.

This clonotype was detected many times. The chain uses TRBV11-3 and TRBJ1-4, with 8 bases fitting TRBD1. Trimming removed 4 bases from V and 8 bases from J; junction bases left unmatched: 12. The CDR3 is 16 residues long. In germline, CDR1 is SGHNT, CDR2 YENEEA. The DNA of the CDR3 is TGTGCCAGCAGCTCCCTTCAGGGGGCCGAGGGGGAAAAACTGTTTTTT. Amino acid sequence: CASSSLQGAEGEKLFF. Using reference TRBV11-3 and TRBJ1-4 for the parts outside the CDR3, the full variable domain is EAGVVQSPRYKIIEKKQPVAFWCNPISGHNTLYWYLQNLGQGPELLIRYENEEAVDDSQLPKDRFSAERLKGVDSTLKIQPAELGDSAVYLCASSSLQGAEGEKLFFGSGTQLSVL.

This clonotype was seen many times. V usage is TRBV5-1 and J usage is TRBJ2-2, with D possibly being TRBD2 (5 bases). V shed 0 bases and J shed 3 bases, with 9 bases lying between them. This CDR3 spans 15 amino acids. Germline V lookup: CDR1 SGHRS, CDR2 YFSETQ. This CDR3 is CASSLGETHTGELFF. DNA of the CDR3: TGCGCCAGCAGCTTGGGGGAGACGCACACCGGGGAGCTGTTTTTT.

This sequence joins TRBV30 and TRBJ2-1, with 7 bases matching TRBD2. The CDR3 loop spans 15 amino acids. The germline V gene encodes CDR1 GTSNPN and CDR2 SVGIG (reference sequence). V shed 4 bases, J shed 0 bases, and the junction held 6 bases outside the gene matches. CDR3 sequence reads: CAWTGGRSSYNEQFF. The CDR3 nucleotides read TGTGCCTGGACGGGCGGGAGAAGCTCCTACAATGAGCAGTTCTTC.

By proportion, this clonotype is medium-sized. In nucleotides, the CDR3 is TGTGCCAGCAGCCACGTGGACGGCAGGGGTCCTAATGAAAAACTGTTTTTT. This codes for CASSHVDGRGPNEKLFF. The V and J genes are TRBV4-2 and TRBJ1-4; a weak D match, TRBD1 (6 bases). Germline V lookup: CDR1 LGHNA, CDR2 YNFKEQ. V dropped 3 bases and J dropped 3 bases, with 17 bases sitting between them. CDR3 size: 17 residues.

This clonotype is labeled medium-sized. J is TRBJ2-1 and V is TRBV27; the D gene is possibly TRBD2 (6 bases). V lost 2 bases, J lost 9 bases, and 17 bases lay in between. In germline, CDR1 is MNHEY, CDR2 SMNVEV (reference sequence). The CDR3 covers 15 residues. The CDR3 loop reads CASSLGSSGVGEQFF. In nucleotides, the CDR3 is TGTGCCAGCAGTTTAGGATCATCGGGGGTGGGTGAGCAGTTCTTC.

This clonotype was detected only a few times. This chain links TRBV7-9 with TRBJ1-2; D not certain. CDR1 SEHNR and CDR2 FQNEAQ come from the germline V gene (reference sequence). The CDR3 sequence is 13 residues long. The ends were cut back, 2 bases at V and 5 bases at J, with 9 bases in the middle. The CDR3 loop is CASSLQTDYGYTF. CDR3 DNA: TGTGCCAGCAGCTTACAGACTGATTATGGCTACACCTTC. Full variable domain (remainder filled in from reference TRBV7-9 and TRBJ1-2): DTGVSQNPRHKITKRGQNVTFRCDPISEHNRLYWYRQTLGQGPEFLTYFQNEAQLEKSRLLSDRFSAERPKGSFSTLEIQRTEQGDSAMYLCASSLQTDYGYTFGSGTRLTVV.